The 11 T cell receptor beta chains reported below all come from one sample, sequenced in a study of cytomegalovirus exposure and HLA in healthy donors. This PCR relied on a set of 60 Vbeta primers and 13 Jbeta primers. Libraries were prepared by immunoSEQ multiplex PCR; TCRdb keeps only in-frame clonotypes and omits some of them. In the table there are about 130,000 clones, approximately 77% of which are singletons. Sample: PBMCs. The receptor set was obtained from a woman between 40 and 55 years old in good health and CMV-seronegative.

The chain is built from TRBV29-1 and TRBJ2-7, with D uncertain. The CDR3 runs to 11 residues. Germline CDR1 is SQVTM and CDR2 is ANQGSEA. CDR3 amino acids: CAAAVTYEQYF. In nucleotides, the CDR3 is TGCGCTGCGGCCGTAACCTACGAGCAGTACTTC.

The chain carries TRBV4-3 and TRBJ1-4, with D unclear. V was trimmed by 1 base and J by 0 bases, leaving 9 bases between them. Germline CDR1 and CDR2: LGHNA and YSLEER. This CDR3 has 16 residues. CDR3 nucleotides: TGCGCCAGCAGCCAAGGCGCATTGTCAACTAATGAAAAACTGTTTTTT. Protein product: CASSQGALSTNEKLFF.

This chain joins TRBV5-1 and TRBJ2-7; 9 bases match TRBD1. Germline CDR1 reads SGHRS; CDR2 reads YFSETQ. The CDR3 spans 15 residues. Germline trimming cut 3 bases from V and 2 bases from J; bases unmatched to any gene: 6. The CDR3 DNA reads TGCGCCAGCAGCTCCGGACAGGGGACTCCCTACGAGCAGTACTTC. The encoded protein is CASSSGQGTPYEQYF.

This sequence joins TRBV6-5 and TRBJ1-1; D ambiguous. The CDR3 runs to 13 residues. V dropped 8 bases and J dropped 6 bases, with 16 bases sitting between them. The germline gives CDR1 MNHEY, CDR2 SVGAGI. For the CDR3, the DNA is TGTGCCAGCTCCAATTATGCGGTTGCTGAAGCTTTCTTT. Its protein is CASSNYAVAEAFF.

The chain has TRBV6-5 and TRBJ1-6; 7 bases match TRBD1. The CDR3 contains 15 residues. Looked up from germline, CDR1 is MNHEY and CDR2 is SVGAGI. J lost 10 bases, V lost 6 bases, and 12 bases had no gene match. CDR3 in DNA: TGTGCCAGCAGCAGCGACAGGGTATCCCGGTCACCCCTCCACTTT. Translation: CASSSDRVSRSPLHF.

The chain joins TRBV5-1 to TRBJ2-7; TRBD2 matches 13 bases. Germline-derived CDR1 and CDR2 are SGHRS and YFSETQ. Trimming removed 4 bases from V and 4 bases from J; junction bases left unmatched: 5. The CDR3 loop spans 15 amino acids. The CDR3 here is CASSRGTSGDYEQYF. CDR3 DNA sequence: TGCGCCAGCAGCCGAGGGACTAGCGGGGATTACGAGCAGTACTTC.

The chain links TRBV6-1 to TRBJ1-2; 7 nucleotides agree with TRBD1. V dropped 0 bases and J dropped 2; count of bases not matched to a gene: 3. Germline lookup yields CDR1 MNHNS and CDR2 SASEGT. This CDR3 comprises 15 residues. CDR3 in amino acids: CASSEAGTANYGYTF. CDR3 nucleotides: TGTGCCAGCAGTGAAGCCGGGACAGCCAACTATGGCTACACCTTC.

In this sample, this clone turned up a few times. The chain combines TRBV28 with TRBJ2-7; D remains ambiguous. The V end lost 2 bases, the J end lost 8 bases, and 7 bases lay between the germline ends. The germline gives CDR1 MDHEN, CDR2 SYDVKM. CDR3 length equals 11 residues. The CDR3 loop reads CASSLTRQQYF. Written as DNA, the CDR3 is TGTGCCAGCAGTTTAACTCGCCAGCAGTACTTC.

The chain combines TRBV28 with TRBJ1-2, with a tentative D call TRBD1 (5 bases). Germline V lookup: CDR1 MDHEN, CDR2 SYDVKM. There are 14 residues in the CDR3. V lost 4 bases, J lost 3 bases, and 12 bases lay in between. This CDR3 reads CASSYGPTDYGYTF. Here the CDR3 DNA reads TGTGCCAGCAGTTATGGACCGACAGACTATGGCTACACCTTC.

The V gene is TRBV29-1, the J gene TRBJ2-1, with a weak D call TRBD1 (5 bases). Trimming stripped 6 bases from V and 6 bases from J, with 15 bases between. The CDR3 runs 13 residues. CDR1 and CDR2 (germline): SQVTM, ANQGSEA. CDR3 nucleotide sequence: TGCAGCGTAAAAAAAGGGGCAGTCAATGAGCAGTTCTTC. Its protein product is CSVKKGAVNEQFF.

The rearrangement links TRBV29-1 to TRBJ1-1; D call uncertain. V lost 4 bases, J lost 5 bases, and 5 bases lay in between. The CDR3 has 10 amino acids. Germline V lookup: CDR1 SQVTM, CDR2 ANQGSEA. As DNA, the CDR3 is TGCAGCGTTGCCAGGACTGAAGCTTTCTTT. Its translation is CSVARTEAFF.